The sample holds many counts of the clone carrying this T cell receptor (beta chain). What it binds is unknown. The sample belongs to a study of T cell repertoires in cytomegalovirus infection. TCRdb fed the reads into MiXCR, producing one record per CDR3 protein. The table records a few hundred thousand distinct CDR3 sequences, 15% to 20% of them present only once. General study findings and limits: Across the ex vivo response, the dominant clonotypes were HLA-C-restricted CMV-specific TCR beta clonotypes.

Sequencing input: CD8+ T cells from PBMCs. This clonotype was sampled from a human donor in good health (CMV status not recorded). Some clones in this sample may be carry-over from other donors' samples.

The CDR3, as DNA: TGTGCCAGCAGCCAGGACAAGGCTCGGGGCTACACCTTC. Its protein product is CASSQDKARGYTF. The rearrangement joins TRBV7-8 to TRBJ1-2; maybe TRBD1 (5 bases). The V end was cut by 5 bases, the J end by 8 bases, with 15 bases between. The germline V gene encodes CDR1 SGHVS and CDR2 FQNEAQ. The CDR3 consists of 13 residues.